This TCR beta chain derives from a study of OX40 agonist ivuxolimab in advanced cancers. Study-wide findings and caveats: At 0.1 to 3.0 mg/kg, CD4+ and CD8+ blood T cells expanded clonally by week 6.

On this clone: Its antigen is undetermined.

Some clones are missing from TCRdb's copy, which holds only in-frame ones; the method was immunoSEQ multiplex PCR. Of roughly 20,000 clones listed, roughly 83% are singletons. CDR1 and CDR2 (germline): MNHNS, SASEGT. V was cut by 6 bases and J by 4 bases, with 6 bases left in between. This CDR3 is built from 11 residues. The chain couples TRBV6-1 to TRBJ1-1, with no clear D. This clonotype originated in an adult with an advanced solid tumor such as melanoma, head and neck, liver or kidney cancer. Here the sequenced sample was CD4+ or CD8+ T cells sorted from blood, taken in a trial of the OX40 agonist ivuxolimab. The CDR3 sequence: CASRYGTEAFF. CDR3 nucleotide sequence: TGTGCCAGCAGATACGGCACTGAAGCTTTCTTT.